A selection of T cell receptor beta chains follows, all from one sample in a study of blood T cell repertoires in COVID-19. Measured with immunoSEQ multiplex PCR; TCRdb has only the in-frame clones, and not every one. In the table there are approximately 69,000 clones, less than 85% of which are singletons. The sample was peripheral blood. Receptors originate from a man aged 50 to 59 with COVID-19, enrolled during active disease. The CDR3 runs from the conserved cysteine through the conserved F or W. The order of the fields is clone size, J gene, V gene, D gene, CDR3 DNA, CDR3 protein. The D gene is left open where the match is weak. Part of the rows lack a size; the others show once, few, many or a class for expanded clones.

clone_size: .
j_call: TRBJ2-7
v_call: TRBV7-2
d_call: .
cdr3_nt: TGTGCCAGCAGCCCATCCTGGGGGGACGAGCAGTACTTC
cdr3_aa: CASSPSWGDEQYF

clone_size: .
j_call: TRBJ1-3
v_call: TRBV10-3
d_call: TRBD1
cdr3_nt: TGTGCCATCAGAGGTACAGGGGGGCCTGGAAACACCATATATTTT
cdr3_aa: CAIRGTGGPGNTIYF

clone_size: few
j_call: TRBJ1-2
v_call: TRBV2
d_call: TRBD1
cdr3_nt: TGTGCCAGCAGTGCGGGACAGGGCTATGGCTACACCTTC
cdr3_aa: CASSAGQGYGYTF

clone_size: .
j_call: TRBJ2-5
v_call: TRBV4-3
d_call: TRBD2
cdr3_nt: TGCGCCAGCAGCCAAGGTGTGCACGGGGGGGGGACTCAAGAGACCCAGTACTTC
cdr3_aa: CASSQGVHGGGTQETQYF

clone_size: once
j_call: TRBJ1-2
v_call: TRBV19
d_call: .
cdr3_nt: TGTGCCAGTAGCGGGAGGAACTATGGCTACACCTTC
cdr3_aa: CASSGRNYGYTF

clone_size: .
j_call: TRBJ1-1
v_call: TRBV5-4
d_call: .
cdr3_nt: TGTGCCAGCAGACGGGGCGGGGGGGTCGCTGTTCTAGAAGCTTTCTTT
cdr3_aa: CASRRGGGVAVLEAFF

clone_size: .
j_call: TRBJ1-2
v_call: TRBV9
d_call: TRBD1
cdr3_nt: TGTGCCAGCAGCGGAGACAGGGGACCTGGCTACACCTTC
cdr3_aa: CASSGDRGPGYTF

clone_size: once
j_call: TRBJ1-2
v_call: TRBV19
d_call: .
cdr3_nt: TGTGCCAGTAGTATCGAGCCCGATAACTATGGCTACACCTTC
cdr3_aa: CASSIEPDNYGYTF

clone_size: .
j_call: TRBJ2-5
v_call: TRBV15
d_call: TRBD2
cdr3_nt: TGTGCCACCAGCACCGGACTAGCGGGGTCTCAAGAGACCCAGTACTTC
cdr3_aa: CATSTGLAGSQETQYF

clone_size: .
j_call: TRBJ1-1
v_call: TRBV18
d_call: .
cdr3_nt: TGTGCCAGCTCATCTAGACTGTATAACATGAACACTGAAGCTTTCTTT
cdr3_aa: CASSSRLYNMNTEAFF